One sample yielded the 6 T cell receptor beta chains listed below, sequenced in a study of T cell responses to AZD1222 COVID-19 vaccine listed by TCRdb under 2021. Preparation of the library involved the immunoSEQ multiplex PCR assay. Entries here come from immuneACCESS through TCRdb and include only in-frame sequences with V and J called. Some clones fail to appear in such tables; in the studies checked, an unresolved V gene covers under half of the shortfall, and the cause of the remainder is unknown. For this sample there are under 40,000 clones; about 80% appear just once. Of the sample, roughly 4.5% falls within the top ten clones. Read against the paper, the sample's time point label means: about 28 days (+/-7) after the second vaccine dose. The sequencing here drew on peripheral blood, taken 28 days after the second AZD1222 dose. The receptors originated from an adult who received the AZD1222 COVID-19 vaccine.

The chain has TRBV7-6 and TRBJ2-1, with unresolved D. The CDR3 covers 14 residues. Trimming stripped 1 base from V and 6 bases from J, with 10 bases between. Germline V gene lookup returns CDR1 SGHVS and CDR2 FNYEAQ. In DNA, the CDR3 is TGTGCCAGCAGCTTAGTGGACGCCCGCAATGAGCAGTTCTTC. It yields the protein CASSLVDARNEQFF.

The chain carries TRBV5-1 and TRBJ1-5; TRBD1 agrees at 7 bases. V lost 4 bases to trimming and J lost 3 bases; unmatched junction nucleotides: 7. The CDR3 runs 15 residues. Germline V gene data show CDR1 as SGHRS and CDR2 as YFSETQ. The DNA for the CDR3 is TGCGCCAGCAGCGGAGGGACAGACTTCAATCAGCCCCAGCATTTT. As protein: CASSGGTDFNQPQHF.

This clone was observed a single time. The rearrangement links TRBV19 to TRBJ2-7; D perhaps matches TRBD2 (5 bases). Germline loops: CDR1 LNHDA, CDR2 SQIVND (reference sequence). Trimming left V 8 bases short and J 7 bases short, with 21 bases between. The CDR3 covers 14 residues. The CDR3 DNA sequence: TGTGCCAGTGCCGATACTAGAGAAGGTGAAGAGCAGTACGTC. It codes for CASADTREGEEQYV.

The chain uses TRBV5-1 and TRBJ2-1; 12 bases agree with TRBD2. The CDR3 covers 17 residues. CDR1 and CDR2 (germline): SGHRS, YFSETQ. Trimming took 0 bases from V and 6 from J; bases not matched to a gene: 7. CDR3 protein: CASSLGLAGEGPNEQFF. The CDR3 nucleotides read TGCGCCAGCAGCTTGGGACTAGCGGGAGAGGGGCCCAATGAGCAGTTCTTC. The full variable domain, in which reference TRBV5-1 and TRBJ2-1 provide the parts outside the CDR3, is KAGVTQTPRYLIKTRGQQVTLSCSPISGHRSVSWYQQTPGQGLQFLFEYFSETQRNKGNFPGRFSGRQFSNSRSEMNVSTLELGDSALYLCASSLGLAGEGPNEQFFGPGTRLTVL.

The CDR3 sequence is CASSMHTDTQYF. CDR3 coding DNA: TGTGCCAGCAGCATGCACACAGATACGCAGTATTTT. The rearrangement joins TRBV13 to TRBJ2-3; the D is unclear. V dropped 5 bases and J dropped 2 bases, with 5 bases sitting between them. The CDR3 consists of 12 residues. Germline V gives CDR1 PRHDT, CDR2 FYEKMQ (reference sequence).

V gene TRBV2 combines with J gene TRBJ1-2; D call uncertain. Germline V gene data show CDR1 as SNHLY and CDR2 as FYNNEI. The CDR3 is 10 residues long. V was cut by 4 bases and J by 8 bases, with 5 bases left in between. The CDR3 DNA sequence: TGTGCCAGCAGTGCTGGCGGCTACACCTTC. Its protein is CASSAGGYTF.